These 11 T cell receptor beta chains were all obtained from the same sample, sequenced in a study of PD-L1 blockade in urothelial cancer. This table comes from immunoSEQ multiplex PCR, and its TCRdb copy is limited to in-frame clones, with some not included. In the table there are 30,000 or so clones, about nine tenths of which are singletons. Time point of the sample: peripheral blood 6 weeks after treatment start. The sequencing here drew on PBMCs, taken around atezolizumab (anti-PD-L1) treatment. All receptors come from a man at least 80 years old with urothelial cancer.

The V call is TRBV7-6, the J call TRBJ1-3; a weak D match, TRBD1 (5 bases). In germline, CDR1 is SGHVS, CDR2 FNYEAQ. The length of the CDR3 is 16 residues. V gave up 1 base and J gave up 3 bases, with 13 bases separating them. CDR3 sequence reads: CASSLVPNQGGNTIYF. The DNA for the CDR3 is TGTGCCAGCAGCTTAGTCCCCAATCAGGGTGGAAACACCATATATTTT. The complete variable domain, with remaining parts taken from reference TRBV7-6 and TRBJ1-3, reads GAGVSQSPRYKVTKRGQDVALRCDPISGHVSLYWYRQALGQGPEFLTYFNYEAQQDKSGLPNDRFSAERPEGSISTLTIQRTEQRDSAMYRCASSLVPNQGGNTIYFGEGSWLTVV.

CDR3 in DNA: TGTGCCAGCAGGCGAAACAGGGGCAACAATGAGCAGTTCTTC. This encodes CASRRNRGNNEQFF. The rearrangement uses TRBV11-2 and TRBJ2-1; 7 bases fit TRBD1. V dropped 6 bases and J dropped 5; count of bases not matched to a gene: 7. This CDR3 is 14 amino acids long. From germline, CDR1 is SGHAT and CDR2 FQNNGV.

CDR3 nucleotides: TGCGCCAGCAGCTTGAATCCCCGAGAGGCGCAGTATTTT. It yields the protein CASSLNPREAQYF. The chain carries TRBV5-1 and TRBJ2-3; D call uncertain. Trimming took 1 base from V and 10 from J, leaving 13 bases between them. The CDR3 has 13 amino acids. Germline assignment: CDR1 SGHRS and CDR2 YFSETQ. The full variable domain, with the rest looked up from reference TRBV5-1 and TRBJ2-3, is KAGVTQTPRYLIKTRGQQVTLSCSPISGHRSVSWYQQTPGQGLQFLFEYFSETQRNKGNFPGRFSGRQFSNSRSEMNVSTLELGDSALYLCASSLNPREAQYFGPGTRLTVL.

The gene calls are TRBV5-4 and TRBJ1-1, with a possible D match to TRBD1 (5 bases). The V end lost 0 bases, the J end lost 0 bases, and 12 bases lay between the germline ends. Germline-derived CDR1 and CDR2 are SGHNT and YYREEE (reference sequence). The CDR3 is 16 residues long. CDR3 DNA sequence: TGTGCCAGCAGCTTGGCCGGGGGTAAAATGAACACTGAAGCTTTCTTT. It yields the protein CASSLAGGKMNTEAFF.

This chain joins TRBV5-1 and TRBJ2-1, with 11 positions matching TRBD2. The junction had 5 bases not matched to a gene; V was cut back by 5 bases and J by 4 bases. Germline V gene sequence: CDR1 SGHRS, CDR2 YFSETQ. CDR3 length: 15 amino acids. The CDR3 protein is CASRAGTSGYNEQFF. The CDR3 region has the DNA TGCGCCAGCAGAGCCGGGACTAGCGGTTACAATGAGCAGTTCTTC.

This chain uses TRBV5-1 with TRBJ2-7, with 7 bases aligning to TRBD2. Gene TRBJ2-1 matches the end of the DNA better, so the J call may be wrong. Germline CDR1 is SGHRS and CDR2 is YFSETQ. This CDR3 has 14 amino acids. The CDR3: CASSSWTRTNEQFF. CDR3 DNA sequence: TGCGCCAGCAGCTCCTGGACTAGAACCAATGAGCAGTTCTTC.

This rearrangement joins TRBV18 to TRBJ1-4; perhaps TRBD1 as D (6 bases). Between the trimmed V and J ends, which lost 3 bases and 1 base, there was a span of 15 bases. The CDR3 totals 17 residues. The germline CDR1 and CDR2 sequences are KGHSH and LQKENI. CDR3 nucleotides: TGTGCCAGCTCACCCGACATTAGGGGGAAAACTAATGAAAAACTGTTTTTT. It encodes CASSPDIRGKTNEKLFF.

This chain links TRBV5-6 with TRBJ2-3, with TRBD2 matching 8 bases. The V gene end was trimmed by 2 bases and the J gene end by 1 base; junction bases not matched to a gene: 3. The CDR3 spans 15 residues. Germline CDR1 SGHDT, CDR2 YYEEEE. The CDR3 bases are TGTGCCAGCAGCTTCCCAGCGGGGGGCACAGATACGCAGTATTTT. It translates to CASSFPAGGTDTQYF.

The rearrangement joins TRBV6-5 to TRBJ2-7, with 9 bases matching TRBD1. Trimming at V came to 5 bases and at J to 4 bases, leaving 9 bases not matched to a gene. Per the germline V gene, CDR1 is MNHEY and CDR2 is SVGAGI. The CDR3 is 15 residues long. The CDR3 here is CASSRTGGGSYEQYF. For the CDR3, the DNA is TGTGCCAGCAGTCGTACAGGGGGCGGTTCGTACGAGCAGTACTTC.

The chain couples TRBV29-1 to TRBJ2-7; TRBD1 aligns across 10 bases. The CDR3 is 12 amino acids. CDR1 is SQVTM, CDR2 ANQGSEA, per germline. V gave up 8 bases and J gave up 5 bases; unmatched junction bases: 6. CDR3 nucleotides: TGCAGCTTTAGACAGGGGGCAAACGAGCAGTACTTC. This sequence encodes CSFRQGANEQYF.

The genes are TRBV12-5 and TRBJ2-3; tentative D call: TRBD2 (7 bases). This CDR3 region has 17 residues. Trimming removed 5 bases at V and 9 bases at J, with 27 bases between. Looked up from germline, CDR1 is LGHNT and CDR2 is FRNRAP. This CDR3 reads CASGQRGGRTTEGTQYF. The CDR3 DNA reads TGTGCTAGTGGTCAGAGGGGGGGGCGGACCACAGAGGGCACGCAGTATTTT.